This T cell receptor (beta chain) was captured by sequencing in a study of cytomegalovirus exposure and HLA in healthy donors. Study results and caveats: TCR beta chains numbering 164 were designated cytomegalovirus-associated.

A remark on this clone: Antigen: not known.

TCRdb's copy holds only in-frame clones and misses some; the assay was immunoSEQ multiplex PCR. This table has 90,000 to 120,000 clones, approximately 85% appearing once. What was sequenced was PBMCs. The clonotype was recovered from a woman between 18 and 29 years old in good health and CMV-seronegative.

CDR3 in amino acids: CASSYRVTEAFF. CDR3 in DNA: TGTGCCAGCAGTTATAGAGTAACTGAAGCTTTCTTT. This chain links TRBV6-4 with TRBJ1-1; the D is unclear. CDR1 is MRHNA, CDR2 SNTAGT, per germline. Trimming pared 5 bases from V and 5 bases from J, leaving 9 bases between. This CDR3 is built from 12 residues.